This T cell receptor (beta chain) derives from a study of blood T cell repertoires in COVID-19. In the study overall: Researchers got acute and convalescent COVID-19 samples from the United States, Italy and Spain. T cells, B-cell-depleted T cells, or PBMCs provided the cDNA or gDNA that served as material.

This clone was detected once. The CDR3 is 16 amino acids. The V gene end was trimmed by 0 bases and the J gene end by 8 bases; junction bases not matched to a gene: 7. Germline CDR1 is LGHNA and CDR2 is YSLEER. The authors' processing: Amplification from reference gene primers served as the basis for estimated nucleated cell counts. Sequencing was performed with immunoSEQ multiplex PCR; in TCRdb, only in-frame clones are kept and a portion is missing. The V and J calls and clone size are taken from that table; D and trimming were inferred from the DNA. The table lists around 240,000 clones, around 87% of them singletons.

The receptor's source is a woman aged 25 to 39 who had recovered from COVID-19. Sequenced sample: peripheral blood. The J gene is TRBJ2-1, the V gene TRBV4-3; 10 bases line up with TRBD2. The CDR3 protein is CASSQDRSGGAYEQFF. The CDR3 DNA follows: TGCGCCAGCAGCCAAGATCGAAGCGGGGGGGCTTATGAGCAGTTCTTC.